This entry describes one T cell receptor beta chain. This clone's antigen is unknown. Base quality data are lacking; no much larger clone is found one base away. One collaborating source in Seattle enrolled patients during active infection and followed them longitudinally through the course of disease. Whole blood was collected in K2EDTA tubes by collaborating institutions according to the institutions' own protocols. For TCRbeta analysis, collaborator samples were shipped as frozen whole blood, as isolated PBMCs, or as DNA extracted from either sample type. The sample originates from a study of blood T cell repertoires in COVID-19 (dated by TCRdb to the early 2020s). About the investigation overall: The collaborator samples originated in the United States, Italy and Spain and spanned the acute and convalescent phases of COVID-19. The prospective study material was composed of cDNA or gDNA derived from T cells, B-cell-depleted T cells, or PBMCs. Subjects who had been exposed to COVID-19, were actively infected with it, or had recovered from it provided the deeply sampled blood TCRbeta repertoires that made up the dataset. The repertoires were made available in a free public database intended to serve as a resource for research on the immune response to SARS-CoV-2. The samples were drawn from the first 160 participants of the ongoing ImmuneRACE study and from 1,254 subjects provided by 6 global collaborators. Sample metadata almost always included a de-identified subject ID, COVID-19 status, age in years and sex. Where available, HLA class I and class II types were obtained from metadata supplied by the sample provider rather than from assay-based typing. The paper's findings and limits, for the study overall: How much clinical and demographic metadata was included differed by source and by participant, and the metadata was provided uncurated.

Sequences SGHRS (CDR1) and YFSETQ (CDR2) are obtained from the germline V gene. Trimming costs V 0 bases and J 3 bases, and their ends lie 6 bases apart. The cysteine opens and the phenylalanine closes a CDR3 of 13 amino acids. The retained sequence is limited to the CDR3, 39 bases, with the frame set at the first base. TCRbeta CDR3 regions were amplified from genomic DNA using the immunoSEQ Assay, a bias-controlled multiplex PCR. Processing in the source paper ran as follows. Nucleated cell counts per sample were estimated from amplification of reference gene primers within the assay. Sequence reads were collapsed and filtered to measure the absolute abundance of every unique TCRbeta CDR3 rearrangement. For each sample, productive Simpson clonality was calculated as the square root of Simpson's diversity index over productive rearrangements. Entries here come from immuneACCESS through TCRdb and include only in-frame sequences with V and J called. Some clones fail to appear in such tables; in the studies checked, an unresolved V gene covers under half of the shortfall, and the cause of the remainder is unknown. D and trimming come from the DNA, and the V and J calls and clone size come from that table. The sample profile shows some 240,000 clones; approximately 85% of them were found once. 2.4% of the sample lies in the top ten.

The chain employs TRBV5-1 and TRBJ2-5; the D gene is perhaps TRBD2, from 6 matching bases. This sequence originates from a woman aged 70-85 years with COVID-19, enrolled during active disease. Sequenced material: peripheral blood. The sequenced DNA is TGCGCCAGCAGCTTGGGACTAGAAGAGACCCAGTACTTC. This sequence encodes CASSLGLEETQYF.